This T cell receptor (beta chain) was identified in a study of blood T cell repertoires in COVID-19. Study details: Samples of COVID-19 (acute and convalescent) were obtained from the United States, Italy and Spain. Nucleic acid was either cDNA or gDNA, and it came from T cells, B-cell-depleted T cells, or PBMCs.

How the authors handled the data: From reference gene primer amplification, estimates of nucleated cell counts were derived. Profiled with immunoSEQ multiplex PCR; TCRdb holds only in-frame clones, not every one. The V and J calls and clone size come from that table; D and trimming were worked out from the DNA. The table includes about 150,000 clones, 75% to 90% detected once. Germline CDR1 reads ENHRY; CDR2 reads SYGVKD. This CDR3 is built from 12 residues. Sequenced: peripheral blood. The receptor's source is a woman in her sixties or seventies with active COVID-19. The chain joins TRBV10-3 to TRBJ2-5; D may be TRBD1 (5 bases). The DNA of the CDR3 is TGTGCAACAGGCTCACACGGGGAGACCCAGTACTTC. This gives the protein CATGSHGETQYF.